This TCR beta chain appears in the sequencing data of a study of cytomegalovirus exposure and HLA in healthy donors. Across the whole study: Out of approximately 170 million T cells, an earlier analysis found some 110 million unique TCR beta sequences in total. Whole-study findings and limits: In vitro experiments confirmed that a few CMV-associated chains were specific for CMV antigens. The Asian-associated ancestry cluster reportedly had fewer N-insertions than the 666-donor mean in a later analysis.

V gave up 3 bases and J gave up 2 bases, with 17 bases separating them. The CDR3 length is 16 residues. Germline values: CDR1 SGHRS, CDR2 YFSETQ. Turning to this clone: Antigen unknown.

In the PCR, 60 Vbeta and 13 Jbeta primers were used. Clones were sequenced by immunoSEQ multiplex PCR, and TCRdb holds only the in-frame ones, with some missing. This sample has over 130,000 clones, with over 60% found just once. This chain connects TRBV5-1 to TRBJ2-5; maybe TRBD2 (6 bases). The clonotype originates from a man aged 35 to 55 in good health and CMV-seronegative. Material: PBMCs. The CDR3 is CASSSYPGGLQETQYF. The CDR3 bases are TGCGCCAGCAGCTCGTACCCCGGGGGTCTTCAAGAGACCCAGTACTTC.